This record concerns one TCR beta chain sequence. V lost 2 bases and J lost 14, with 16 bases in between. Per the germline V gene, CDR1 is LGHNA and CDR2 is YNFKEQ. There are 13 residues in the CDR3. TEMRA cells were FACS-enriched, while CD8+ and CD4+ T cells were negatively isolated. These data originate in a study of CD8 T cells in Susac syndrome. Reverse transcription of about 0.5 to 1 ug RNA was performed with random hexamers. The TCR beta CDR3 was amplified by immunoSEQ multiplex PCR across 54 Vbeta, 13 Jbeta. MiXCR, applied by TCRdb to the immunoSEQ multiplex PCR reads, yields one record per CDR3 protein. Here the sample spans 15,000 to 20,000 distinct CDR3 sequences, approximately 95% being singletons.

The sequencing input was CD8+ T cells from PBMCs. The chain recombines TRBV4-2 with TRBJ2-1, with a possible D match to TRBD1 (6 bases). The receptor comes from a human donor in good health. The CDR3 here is CASSQPLEGVEFF. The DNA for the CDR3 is TGTGCCAGCAGCCAACCCCTAGAGGGGGTAGAGTTCTTC.